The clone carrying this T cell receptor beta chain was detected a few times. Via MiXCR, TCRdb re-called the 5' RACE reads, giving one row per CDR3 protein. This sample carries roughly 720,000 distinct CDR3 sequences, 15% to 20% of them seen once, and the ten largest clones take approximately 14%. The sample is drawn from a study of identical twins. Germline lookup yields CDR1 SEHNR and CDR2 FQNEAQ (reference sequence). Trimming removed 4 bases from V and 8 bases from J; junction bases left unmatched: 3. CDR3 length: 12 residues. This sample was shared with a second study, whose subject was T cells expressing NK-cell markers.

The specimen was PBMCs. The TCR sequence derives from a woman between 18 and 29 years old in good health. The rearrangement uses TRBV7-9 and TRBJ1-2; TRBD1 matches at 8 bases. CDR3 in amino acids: CASSSRDRGYTF. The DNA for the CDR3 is TGTGCCAGCAGCTCCCGGGACAGGGGCTACACCTTC.